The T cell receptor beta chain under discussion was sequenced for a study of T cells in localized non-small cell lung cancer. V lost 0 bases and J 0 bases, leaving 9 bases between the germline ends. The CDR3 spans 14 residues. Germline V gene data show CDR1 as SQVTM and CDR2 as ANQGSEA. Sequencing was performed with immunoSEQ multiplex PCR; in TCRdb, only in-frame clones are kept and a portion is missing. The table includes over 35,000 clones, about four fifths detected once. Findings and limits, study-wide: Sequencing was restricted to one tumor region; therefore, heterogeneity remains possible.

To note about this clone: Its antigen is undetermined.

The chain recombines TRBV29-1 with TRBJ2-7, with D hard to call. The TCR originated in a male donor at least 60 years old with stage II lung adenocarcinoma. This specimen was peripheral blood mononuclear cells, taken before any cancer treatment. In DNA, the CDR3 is TGCAGCGTTGAAGATCGTCTGGGCTCCTACGAGCAGTACTTC. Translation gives CSVEDRLGSYEQYF.